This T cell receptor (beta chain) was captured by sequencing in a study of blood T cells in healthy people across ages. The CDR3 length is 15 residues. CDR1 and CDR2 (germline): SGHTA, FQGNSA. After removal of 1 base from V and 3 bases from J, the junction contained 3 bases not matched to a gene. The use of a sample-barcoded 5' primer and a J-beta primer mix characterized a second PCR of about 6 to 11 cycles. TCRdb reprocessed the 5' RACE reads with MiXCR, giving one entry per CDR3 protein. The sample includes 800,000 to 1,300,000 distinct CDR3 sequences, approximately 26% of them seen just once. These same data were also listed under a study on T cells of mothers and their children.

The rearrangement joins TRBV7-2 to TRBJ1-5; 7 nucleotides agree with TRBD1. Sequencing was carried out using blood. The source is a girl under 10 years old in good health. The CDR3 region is CASSLEGQTNQPQHF. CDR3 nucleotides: TGTGCCAGCAGCTTAGAGGGACAGACCAATCAGCCCCAGCATTTT. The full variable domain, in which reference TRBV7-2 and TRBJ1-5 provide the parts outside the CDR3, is GAGVSQSPSNKVTEKGKDVELRCDPISGHTALYWYRQSLGQGLEFLIYFQGNSAPDKSGLPSDRFSAERTGGSVSTLTIQRTQQEDSAVYLCASSLEGQTNQPQHFGDGTRLSIL.